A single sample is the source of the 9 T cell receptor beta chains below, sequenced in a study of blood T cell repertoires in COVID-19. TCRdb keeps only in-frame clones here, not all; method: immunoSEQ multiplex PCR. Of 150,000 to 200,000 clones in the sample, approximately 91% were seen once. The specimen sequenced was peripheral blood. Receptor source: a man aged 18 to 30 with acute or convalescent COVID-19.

The CDR3 nucleotides are TGTGCCTGGAATGACAGGGCTAACTACGAGCAGTACTTC. This translates into CAWNDRANYEQYF. The chain employs TRBV30 and TRBJ2-7, with TRBD1 matching 7 bases. V was pared by 4 bases and J by 3 bases, with 6 bases of the junction left unmatched. CDR1 is GTSNPN and CDR2 is SVGIG in the germline V gene (reference sequence). This CDR3 region has 13 residues.

The CDR3 spells CASSENRGSSYNSPLHF. CDR3 DNA sequence: TGCGCCAGCAGTGAAAATAGGGGAAGCTCCTATAATTCACCCCTCCACTTT. The chain joins TRBV10-1 to TRBJ1-6; weak D call: TRBD1 (5 bases). Germline V gene lookup returns CDR1 WNHNN and CDR2 SYGVQD (reference sequence). The CDR3 totals 17 residues. V lost 3 bases, J lost 0 bases, and 12 bases lay in between.

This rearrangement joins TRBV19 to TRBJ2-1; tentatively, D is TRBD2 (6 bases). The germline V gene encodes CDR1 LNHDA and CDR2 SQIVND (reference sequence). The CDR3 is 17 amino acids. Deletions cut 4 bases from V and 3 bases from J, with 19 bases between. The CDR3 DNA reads TGTGCCAGTAGTACCCCCCTCGGGAGAGGAAACTACAATGAGCAGTTCTTC. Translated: CASSTPLGRGNYNEQFF.

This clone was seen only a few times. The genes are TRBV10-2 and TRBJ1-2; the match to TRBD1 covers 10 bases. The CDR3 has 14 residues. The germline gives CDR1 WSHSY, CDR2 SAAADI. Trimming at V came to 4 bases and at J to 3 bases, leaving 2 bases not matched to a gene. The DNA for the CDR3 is TGCGCCAGCAGTGTGGACAGGGGGGACTATGGCTACACCTTC. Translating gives CASSVDRGDYGYTF.

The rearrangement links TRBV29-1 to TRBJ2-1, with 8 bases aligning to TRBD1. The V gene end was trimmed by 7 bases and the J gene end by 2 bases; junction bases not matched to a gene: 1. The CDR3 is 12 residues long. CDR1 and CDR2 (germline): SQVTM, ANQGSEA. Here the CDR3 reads CSGDRPYNEQFF. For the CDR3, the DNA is TGCAGCGGGGACAGGCCCTACAATGAGCAGTTCTTC.

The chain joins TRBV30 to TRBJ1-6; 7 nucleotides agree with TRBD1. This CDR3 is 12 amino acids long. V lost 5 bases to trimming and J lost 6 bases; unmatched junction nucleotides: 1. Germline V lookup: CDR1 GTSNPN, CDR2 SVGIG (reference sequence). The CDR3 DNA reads TGTGCCTGGGACAGGGTTAATTCACCCCTCCACTTT. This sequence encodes CAWDRVNSPLHF.

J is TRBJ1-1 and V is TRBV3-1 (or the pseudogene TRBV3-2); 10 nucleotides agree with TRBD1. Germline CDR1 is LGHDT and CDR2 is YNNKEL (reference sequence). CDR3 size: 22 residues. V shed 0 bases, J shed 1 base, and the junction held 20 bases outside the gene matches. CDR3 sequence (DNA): TGTGCCAGCAGCCAAGACGGTCCTCTTGGTGAGAGGACAGGGGGGAAGAACACTGAAGCTTTCTTT. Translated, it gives CASSQDGPLGERTGGKNTEAFF.

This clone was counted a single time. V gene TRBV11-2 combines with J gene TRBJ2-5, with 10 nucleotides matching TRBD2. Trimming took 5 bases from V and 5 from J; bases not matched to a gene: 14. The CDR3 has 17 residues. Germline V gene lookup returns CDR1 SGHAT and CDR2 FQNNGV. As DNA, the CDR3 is TGTGCCAGCAGCCCTTACTTCTCAGCGGGAGGGCCCGAGACCCAGTACTTC. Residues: CASSPYFSAGGPETQYF.

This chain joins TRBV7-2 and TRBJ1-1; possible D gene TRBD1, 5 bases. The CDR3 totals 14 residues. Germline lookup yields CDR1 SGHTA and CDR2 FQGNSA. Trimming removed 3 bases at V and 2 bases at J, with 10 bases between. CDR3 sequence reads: CASSLMTVNTEAFF. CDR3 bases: TGTGCCAGCAGCTTGATGACAGTCAACACTGAAGCTTTCTTT.